The 20 T cell receptor beta chains given below trace back to one sample, sequenced in a study of human T cells and chemical hapten exposure. Time point indicated: pre-sensitization, week 0. Treatment described: therapeutic diphenylcyclopropenone sensitization with weekly scalp DPC. TCRdb independently ran MiXCR on the RACE reads; one entry per CDR3 protein. The repertoire holds tens of thousands of distinct CDR3 sequences, with about 10% as singletons. Sequencing used whole blood, obtained in connection with sensitization to the hapten diphenylcyclopropenone (DPC). The source of these receptors is a woman between 50 and 59 years old with alopecia areata. Some clones in this sample may be carry-over from other donors' samples.

In this sample, this clonotype turned up many times. The V call is TRBV6-2 or TRBV6-3, the J call TRBJ2-7, with 8 nucleotides matching TRBD2. V was clipped by 7 bases and J by 0 bases; unmatched bases: 8. Germline V gene sequence: CDR1 MNHEY, CDR2 SVGEGT. CDR3 length equals 15 residues. In DNA, the CDR3 is TGTGCCAGCACAGGGAGCGGGGGCGGCTCCTACGAGCAGTACTTC. Translated, it gives CASTGSGGGSYEQYF.

This chain joins TRBV2 and TRBJ1-5; 9 nucleotides align to TRBD1. V was pared by 2 bases and J by 4 bases, with 12 bases of the junction left unmatched. The CDR3 is made up of 18 amino acids. The germline gives CDR1 SNHLY, CDR2 FYNNEI. The CDR3 protein is CASSEFLGQGSPNQPQHF. The CDR3 DNA reads TGTGCCAGCAGTGAATTTTTGGGACAGGGATCCCCGAATCAGCCCCAGCATTTT.

Details on this clonotype: At one of its ends the junction is not consistent with the germline gene, which may arise from a read error. Here the CDR3 DNA reads TGTGCCAGCAGCTTGGGGCCGAGGGAGGGAAATTTACCCCTCCACTTT. Its translation: CASSLGPREGNLPLHF. The chain links TRBV5-5 to TRBJ1-6, with D uncertain. Germline V CDR1 and CDR2: SGHKS, YYEKEE (reference sequence). There are 16 residues in the CDR3.

This clonotype has ten or more counts. The rearrangement uses TRBV28 and TRBJ1-5; TRBD1 agrees at 7 bases. CDR3 length equals 15 residues. V lost 7 bases and J lost 3; bases outside the gene matches: 9. The germline V gene encodes CDR1 MDHEN and CDR2 SYDVKM. Written as DNA, the CDR3 is TGTGCCAGCAACAGGTCGGACAGGATCAATCAGCCCCAGCATTTT. It encodes CASNRSDRINQPQHF.

This clonotype was observed a few times. The J gene is TRBJ1-1, the V gene TRBV7-9; weak D call: TRBD1 (6 bases). Trimming left V 8 bases short and J 1 base short, with 8 bases between. The CDR3 spans 12 residues. Germline assignment: CDR1 SEHNR and CDR2 FQNEAQ (reference sequence). CDR3 protein: CASLGGNTEAFF. The CDR3 DNA reads TGTGCCAGCTTAGGGGGGAACACTGAAGCTTTCTTT.

There are a few counts of this clonotype. The chain employs TRBV27 and TRBJ1-6; TRBD1 aligns across 7 bases. The CDR3 spans 16 residues. V dropped 4 bases and J dropped 4; count of bases not matched to a gene: 7. Germline values: CDR1 MNHEY, CDR2 SMNVEV (reference sequence). The CDR3 spells CASSSGTASYNSPLHF. The DNA for the CDR3 is TGTGCCAGCAGTTCCGGGACAGCTTCTTATAATTCACCCCTCCACTTT.

This chain connects TRBV11-2 to TRBJ2-1; D not resolved. V lost 2 bases and J lost 6, with 2 bases in between. Germline-derived CDR1 and CDR2 are SGHAT and FQNNGV. The CDR3 spans 11 residues. The CDR3 DNA reads TGTGCCAGCAGCTTACCCAATGAGCAGTTCTTC. It yields the protein CASSLPNEQFF.

Here the CDR3 DNA reads TGTGCCTGGAGCACCCGCCGCAGTTATAGGGAGGACTCCTACGAGCAGTACTTC. It specifies CAWSTRRSYREDSYEQYF. The chain employs TRBV30 and TRBJ2-7; D possibly corresponds to TRBD2 (6 bases). Germline V gives CDR1 GTSNPN, CDR2 SVGIG (reference sequence). This CDR3 contains 18 residues. V lost 3 bases and J 0 bases, leaving 24 bases between the germline ends.

This rearrangement joins TRBV7-7 to TRBJ2-5, with D possibly TRBD2 on 5 matching bases. CDR3 length: 15 amino acids. Germline V gene data show CDR1 as SSHAT and CDR2 as FNYEAQ (reference sequence). V gave up 3 bases and J gave up 1 base, with 12 bases separating them. The CDR3 region is CASSFNRDPQETQYF. CDR3 bases: TGTGCCAGCAGCTTCAACCGGGATCCCCAAGAGACCCAGTACTTC.

This chain connects TRBV20-1 to TRBJ2-3, with D perhaps being TRBD1 or TRBD2 (6 bases each). The CDR3 has 15 amino acids. CDR1 is DFQATT and CDR2 is SNEGSKA in the germline V gene (reference sequence). V gave up 6 bases and J gave up 3 bases, with 19 bases separating them. Here the CDR3 DNA reads TGCAGTGCCTTTTCTCGGAGGGGGACAACAGATACGCAGTATTTT. Translated: CSAFSRRGTTDTQYF.

This clonotype occurred many times. V gene TRBV29-1 combines with J gene TRBJ2-7, with D perhaps TRBD1 or TRBD2 (7 bases each). With 5 bases removed from V and 1 base from J, the gap between germline ends came to 9 bases. Germline CDR1 reads SQVTM; CDR2 reads ANQGSEA. The CDR3 length is 12 residues. The CDR3 region has the DNA TGCAGCGTTCAGGGGGGGTCCTACGAGCAGTACTTC. It specifies CSVQGGSYEQYF.

This clonotype has only a few counts. The chain combines TRBV20-1 with TRBJ1-4; D remains ambiguous. The CDR3 is 15 residues long. V was cut by 2 bases and J by 0 bases, with 10 bases left in between. Germline lookup yields CDR1 DFQATT and CDR2 SNEGSKA (reference sequence). In DNA, the CDR3 is TGCAGTGCTAGAAAGGGATCCGCAACTAATGAAAAACTGTTTTTT. Its protein is CSARKGSATNEKLFF.

The CDR3 region is CASSSRTGQDEQYF. Here the CDR3 DNA reads TGCGCCAGCAGCTCGAGGACAGGGCAGGACGAGCAGTACTTC. The rearrangement uses TRBV5-1 and TRBJ2-7, with 8 bases matching TRBD1. Germline loops: CDR1 SGHRS, CDR2 YFSETQ. This CDR3 is built from 14 residues. After removal of 3 bases from V and 5 bases from J, the junction contained 7 bases not matched to a gene.

This chain links TRBV27 with TRBJ2-5, with D possibly called TRBD1 or TRBD2 (6 bases each). Germline V gene lookup returns CDR1 MNHEY and CDR2 SMNVEV (reference sequence). Trimming cost V 7 bases and J 0 bases, with 15 bases left between them. The length of the CDR3 is 15 residues. In nucleotides, the CDR3 is TGTGCCAGCACCTCGGGGGCAAACTACCAAGAGACCCAGTACTTC. Protein sequence: CASTSGANYQETQYF.

This clonotype was counted at least ten times. The gene calls are TRBV29-1 and TRBJ2-3; maybe TRBD2 (5 bases). CDR3 length: 15 residues. Germline assignment: CDR1 SQVTM and CDR2 ANQGSEA. V lost 3 bases to trimming and J lost 0 bases, with 13 bases between them. CDR3 protein: CSVDPSGDSTDTQYF. For the CDR3, the DNA is TGCAGCGTTGACCCCAGCGGAGATAGCACAGATACGCAGTATTTT.

This clonotype was seen more than once but under ten times. The gene calls are TRBV29-1 and TRBJ2-1; 11 positions agree with TRBD2. Germline CDR1 reads SQVTM; CDR2 reads ANQGSEA. V shed 5 bases and J 0 bases; nucleotides not matched to a gene: 12. This CDR3 is built from 18 residues. The CDR3 reads CSVRWLAGGMSSYNEQFF. The CDR3 nucleotides read TGCAGCGTTCGCTGGCTAGCGGGAGGTATGAGCTCCTACAATGAGCAGTTCTTC.

This clonotype was counted ten times or more. The chain links TRBV12-3 or TRBV12-4 to TRBJ1-1, with D uncertain. Between the trimmed V and J ends, which lost 4 bases and 4 bases, there was a span of 4 bases. This CDR3 comprises 11 residues. In DNA form, the CDR3 reads TGTGCCAGCAGTTCGGGCACTGAAGCTTTCTTT. Translation: CASSSGTEAFF.

This clonotype was recorded only once. This chain uses TRBV6-1 with TRBJ1-2; D not resolved. This CDR3 spans 12 amino acids. CDR1 is MNHNS and CDR2 is SASEGT in the germline V gene. V dropped 5 bases and J dropped 3 bases, with 7 bases sitting between them. The DNA for the CDR3 is TGTGCCAGCAGTTCCTCTGACTATGGCTACACCTTC. Its protein is CASSSSDYGYTF.

This clonotype has a handful of counts. The chain couples TRBV7-2 to TRBJ1-2, with D perhaps matching TRBD1 (6 bases). Germline CDR1 reads SGHTA; CDR2 reads FQGNSA. Trimming stripped 1 base from V and 4 bases from J, with 13 bases between. The CDR3 runs 15 residues. The CDR3 reads CASSLEQGAPYGYTF. CDR3 in DNA: TGTGCCAGCAGCTTAGAACAGGGCGCTCCCTATGGCTACACCTTC.

The sample holds many counts of this clonotype. The rearrangement uses TRBV3-1 and TRBJ2-1; 11 bases fit TRBD1. The germline CDR1 and CDR2 sequences are LGHDT and YNNKEL (reference sequence). V shed 4 bases and J 8 bases; nucleotides not matched to a gene: 7. This CDR3 is built from 15 residues. CDR3 DNA sequence: TGTGCCAGCAGCCGAGGACAGGGGGCCCTTGATGAGCAGTTCTTC. Its protein product is CASSRGQGALDEQFF.